A selection of T cell receptor beta chains follows, all from one sample in a study of Graves' ophthalmopathy and Graves' hyperthyroidism. MiXCR was run by TCRdb on the multiplex PCR reads, yielding one entry per CDR3 protein. The sample carries a few hundred thousand distinct CDR3 sequences, roughly 17% recorded once. The sample taken for sequencing was peripheral blood. These receptors all come from an adult man with Graves' ophthalmopathy. Both conserved end residues are part of each CDR3. A D gene is named only where the DNA matches it firmly. Rows may omit the clone size; those that give it use once, few, many or a size class.

many	TRBV3-1	.	TRBJ2-4	CASSQGVGWENIQYF	TGTGCCAGCAGCCAGGGCGTAGGTTGGGAAAACATTCAGTACTTC
many	TRBV6-1	TRBD1	TRBJ1-5	CASTQNRGQSQPQHF	TGTGCCAGCACCCAGAACAGGGGGCAGAGCCAGCCCCAGCATTTT
many	TRBV6-1	TRBD1	TRBJ1-1	CASSEADRVGFEAFF	TGTGCCAGCAGTGAAGCAGACAGGGTTGGGTTCGAAGCTTTCTTT
many	TRBV5-6	TRBD2	TRBJ2-2	CASRPGLAANTGELFF	TGTGCCAGCAGGCCGGGACTAGCAGCTAACACCGGGGAGCTGTTTTTT
many	TRBV20-1	.	TRBJ1-6	CSARAGTDNHLF	TGCAGTGCTAGAGCCGGGACGGATAATCACCTTTTT
many	TRBV28	TRBD1	TRBJ1-1	CASRKRGETGDLAFF	TGTGCCAGCAGGAAAAGAGGGGAGACAGGGGATTTGGCTTTCTTT
.	TRBV11-2	.	TRBJ2-7	CASSRIMVREQSF	TGTGCCAGCAGTCGAATCATGGTGAGGGAGCAGTCCTTC
.	TRBV3-1	.	TRBJ2-5	CASRQAEETQYF	TGTGCCAGCAGGCAAGCCGAAGAGACCCAGTACTTC
many	TRBV11-2	.	TRBJ2-5	CASSLERQETQYF	TGTGCCAGCAGCTTAGAACGTCAAGAGACCCAGTACTTC
.	TRBV7-6	TRBD1	TRBJ2-7	CASSIFRDRAYEQYF	TGTGCCAGCAGCATATTTAGGGACAGAGCCTACGAGCAGTACTTC
many	TRBV6-6	TRBD2	TRBJ2-5	CASSKTGTSGRWVETQYF	TGTGCCAGCAGCAAAACCGGGACTAGCGGGAGATGGGTGGAGACCCAGTACTTC
many	TRBV24-1	.	TRBJ2-3	CATSDPDGGTDTQYF	TGTGCCACCAGTGATCCAGACGGGGGAACAGATACGCAGTATTTT
many	TRBV11-1	TRBD1	TRBJ1-6	CASRHNSDRANSPLHF	TGTGCCAGCAGGCATAACTCGGACAGGGCCAATTCACCCCTCCACTTT
.	TRBV7-3	TRBD1	TRBJ2-7	CASSLTPTGTGYEQYF	TGTGCCAGCAGTTTAACTCCAACCGGGACAGGCTACGAGCAGTACTTC
many	TRBV20-1	.	TRBJ1-2	CSARGQARSYGYTF	TGCAGTGCTAGAGGACAGGCGCGGAGCTATGGCTACACCTTC
.	TRBV11-2	TRBD2	TRBJ2-7	CASSYEKSGTLFEQYF	TGTGCCAGCAGCTATGAAAAAAGCGGGACGCTGTTCGAGCAGTACTTC
many	TRBV28	.	TRBJ1-3	CASSPQGRNTIYF	TGTGCCAGCAGTCCACAGGGTCGAAACACCATATATTTT
many	TRBV20-1	TRBD2	TRBJ2-5	CSARRGLDPSLQETQYF	TGCAGTGCCCGTAGGGGACTAGACCCTTCGCTGCAAGAGACCCAGTACTTC
many	TRBV12-3/TRBV12-4	.	TRBJ1-6	CASSLVGGEPLHF	TGTGCCAGCAGTTTAGTGGGTGGGGAACCCCTCCACTTT
many	TRBV6-5	.	TRBJ1-1	CASSSRYLDTEAFF	TGTGCCAGCAGTTCAAGATATCTGGACACTGAAGCTTTCTTT
many	TRBV30	.	TRBJ2-5	CAWRPSGTGEERQETQYF	TGTGCCTGGAGACCTTCCGGGACCGGGGAGGAGAGACAAGAGACCCAGTACTTC
many	TRBV15	TRBD1	TRBJ1-1	CATSSYRGDTEAFF	TGTGCCACCAGCAGCTACAGGGGGGACACTGAAGCTTTCTTT
many	TRBV7-7	.	TRBJ2-2	CASSLRETGELFF	TGTGCTAGCAGCTTACGAGAAACCGGGGAGCTGTTTTTT
once	TRBV6-1	TRBD1	TRBJ1-6	CASRVGQGSSPLHF	TGTGCCAGCAGAGTAGGACAGGGTAGTTCACCCCTCCACTTT
many	TRBV9	.	TRBJ1-6	CASSVTTANSPLHF	TGTGCCAGCAGCGTAACAACAGCAAATTCACCCCTCCACTTT
many	TRBV10-3	TRBD1	TRBJ2-7	CAISEFEGQESSYEQYF	TGTGCCATCAGTGAGTTTGAGGGACAGGAGAGCTCCTACGAGCAGTACTTC
many	TRBV7-8	.	TRBJ2-7	CASSLRVSRGSYEQYF	TGTGCCAGCAGCCTCCGCGTGAGTCGGGGTTCCTACGAGCAGTACTTC
many	TRBV9	.	TRBJ2-7	CASSVGSSGFSYEQYF	TGTGCCAGCAGCGTAGGGAGTAGCGGATTCTCCTACGAGCAGTACTTC
few	TRBV19	TRBD1	TRBJ2-2	CVSSLYIQGTGELFF	TGTGTCAGTAGTCTATACATACAGGGGACCGGGGAGCTGTTTTTT
many	TRBV29-1	.	TRBJ1-3	CSVEVPDSGNTIYF	TGCAGCGTTGAGGTACCTGACTCTGGAAACACCATATATTTT
.	TRBV5-1	.	TRBJ1-6	CASSVGTDNSPLHF	TGCGCCAGCAGCGTCGGGACGGATAATTCACCCCTCCACTTT
many	TRBV12-3/TRBV12-4	TRBD1	TRBJ2-7	CASTRDREDEQYF	TGTGCCAGCACGAGGGACAGGGAGGACGAGCAGTACTTC
many	TRBV10-3	TRBD1	TRBJ2-2	CATSGQENTGELFF	TGTGCCACCTCGGGACAGGAGAACACCGGGGAGCTGTTTTTT
many	TRBV5-1	TRBD1	TRBJ2-5	CASSLGTAKETQYF	TGTGCCAGTAGTCTCGGGACAGCCAAGGAGACCCAGTACTTC
.	TRBV27	.	TRBJ1-1	CASSFYPTPDTEAFF	TGTGCCAGCAGTTTTTACCCAACACCTGACACTGAAGCTTTCTTT
many	TRBV28	.	TRBJ1-1	CASNIPENTEAFF	TGTGCCAGCAATATCCCAGAGAACACTGAAGCTTTCTTT
many	TRBV20-1	.	TRBJ1-1	CSGRLNTEAFF	TGCAGTGGACGGTTGAACACTGAAGCTTTCTTT
.	TRBV6-1	TRBD2	TRBJ2-5	CASAPQREGLKTQYF	TGTGCCAGCGCGCCCCAGAGGGAGGGCCTAAAGACCCAGTACTTC
many	TRBV9	.	TRBJ2-6	CASGSGSGANVLTF	TGTGCCAGCGGGAGCGGCTCTGGGGCCAACGTCCTGACTTTC
many	TRBV9	.	TRBJ2-5	CASSASGARQETQYF	TGTGCCAGCAGCGCCTCCGGGGCCCGCCAAGAGACCCAGTACTTC
many	TRBV2	.	TRBJ2-5	CANSVQETQYF	TGTGCCAACTCAGTCCAAGAGACCCAGTACTTC
many	TRBV5-1	TRBD1	TRBJ1-1	CASTPSTGGRHTEAFF	TGCGCCAGCACCCCTTCGACAGGGGGGAGGCACACTGAAGCTTTCTTT
.	TRBV7-3	.	TRBJ2-5	CASSLFGRETQYF	TGTGCCAGCAGCTTGTTCGGCAGGGAGACCCAGTACTTC
many	TRBV5-1	.	TRBJ1-2	CASTRGVGYTF	TGCGCCAGCACCCGGGGGGTTGGCTACACCTTC
.	TRBV28	.	TRBJ1-1	CASSTSGLEAFF	TGTGCCAGCAGTACGTCCGGACTTGAAGCTTTCTTT
.	TRBV6-5	TRBD2	TRBJ2-7	CASSFGTSGSRNEQYF	TGTGCCAGCAGTTTCGGGACTAGCGGGAGCCGGAACGAGCAGTACTTC
.	TRBV20-1	.	TRBJ1-2	CSARDLRGGGRGYTF	TGCAGTGCTAGAGATCTACGGGGAGGCGGGCGAGGCTACACCTTC
.	TRBV28	.	TRBJ1-6	CASSSGAADSPLHF	TGTGCCAGCAGTTCCGGAGCCGCCGATTCACCCCTCCACTTT
many	TRBV19	.	TRBJ1-5	CASSVVGGNQPQHF	TGTGCCAGTAGTGTTGTCGGGGGCAATCAGCCCCAGCATTTT
.	TRBV6-1	TRBD2	TRBJ2-5	CATALRLAGGETQYF	TGTGCCACCGCTCTCAGACTAGCGGGAGGGGAGACCCAGTACTTC
many	TRBV6-1	.	TRBJ2-2	CASSTSGLITNTGELFF	TGTGCCAGCAGTACCTCCGGGCTAATAACGAACACCGGGGAGCTGTTTTTT
.	TRBV6-2/TRBV6-3	TRBD2	TRBJ2-5	CASSYGAGVVETQYF	TGTGCCAGCAGTTACGGCGCGGGAGTGGTTGAGACCCAGTACTTC